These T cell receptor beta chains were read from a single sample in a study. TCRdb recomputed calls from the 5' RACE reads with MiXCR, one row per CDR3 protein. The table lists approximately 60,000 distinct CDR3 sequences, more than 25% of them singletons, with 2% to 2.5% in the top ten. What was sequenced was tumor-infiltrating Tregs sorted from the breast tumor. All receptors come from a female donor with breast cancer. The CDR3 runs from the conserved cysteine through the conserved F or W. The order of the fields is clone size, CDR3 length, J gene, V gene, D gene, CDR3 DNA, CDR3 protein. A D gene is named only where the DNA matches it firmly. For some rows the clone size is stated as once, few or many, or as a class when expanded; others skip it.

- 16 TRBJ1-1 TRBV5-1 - TGCGCCAGCAGCTTGGCCAGGAGTGCAGTGAACACTGAAGCTTTCTTT CASSLARSAVNTEAFF
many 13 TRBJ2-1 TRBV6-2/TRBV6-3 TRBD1 TGTGCCAGCCGGGACAGGGTGTGGAATGAGCAGTTCTTC CASRDRVWNEQFF
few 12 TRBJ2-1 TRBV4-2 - TGTGCCAGCAGCCAAGTAGAGAATGAGCAGTTCTTC CASSQVENEQFF
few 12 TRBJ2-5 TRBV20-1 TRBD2 TGCAGTGCCCCCCCAGCGGGGGAGACCCAGTACTTC CSAPPAGETQYF
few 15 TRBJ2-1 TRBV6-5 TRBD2 TGTGCCAGCAGGCAGCGGGGGGGCTCCTACAATGAGCAGTTCTTC CASRQRGGSYNEQFF
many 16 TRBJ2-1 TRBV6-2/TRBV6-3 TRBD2 TGTGCCAGCAGTCGACGGAGCGGGAGACATAGGTATGAGCAGTTCTTC CASSRRSGRHRYEQFF
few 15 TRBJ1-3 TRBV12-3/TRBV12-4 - TGTGCCAGCAGCCCGGGACACTTTTCTGGAAACACCATATATTTT CASSPGHFSGNTIYF
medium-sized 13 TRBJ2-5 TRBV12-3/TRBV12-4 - TGTGCCAGCAGTTTATCGGGAGTGGAGACCCAGTACTTC CASSLSGVETQYF
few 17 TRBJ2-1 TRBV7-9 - TGTGCCAGCAGCCCACCGAGGAGGTTTATGCCTTACAATGAGCAGTTCTTC CASSPPRRFMPYNEQFF
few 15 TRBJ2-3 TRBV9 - TGTGCCAGCAGCGTAGTATCGAGTCGCACAGATACGCAGTATTTT CASSVVSSRTDTQYF
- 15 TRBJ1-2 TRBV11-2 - TGTGCCAGCAGCTCGCCGGGACAAAGGTCGAAGGGCTACACCTTC CASSSPGQRSKGYTF
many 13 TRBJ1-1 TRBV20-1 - TGCAGTTTCCCGGGACCCAGAAACACTGAAGCTTTCTTT CSFPGPRNTEAFF
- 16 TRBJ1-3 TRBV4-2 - TGTGCCAGCAGCCCAACGACGGCGGTCTCTGGAAACACCATATATTTT CASSPTTAVSGNTIYF
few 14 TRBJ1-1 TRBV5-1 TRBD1 TGCGCCAGCAGCGGAAGGACAGGGGACACTGAAGCTTTCTTT CASSGRTGDTEAFF
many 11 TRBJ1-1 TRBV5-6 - TGTGCCAGCAGCTCAAACCTTGAAGCTTTCTTT CASSSNLEAFF
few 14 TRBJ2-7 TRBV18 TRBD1 TGTGCCAGCTCACCTGAGGGACAGGGTGTTGGAGGGTACTTC CASSPEGQGVGGYF
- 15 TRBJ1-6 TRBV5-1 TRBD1 TGCGCCAGCAGCTGGGGGGCAGGGGGTAATTCACCCCTCCACTTT CASSWGAGGNSPLHF
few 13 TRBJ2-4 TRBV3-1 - TGTGCCAGCAGCCCCTCCAGGAGAAACATTCAGTACTTC CASSPSRRNIQYF
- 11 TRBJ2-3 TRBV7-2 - TGTGCCAGCAGCTCTTTTGATACGCAGTATTTT CASSSFDTQYF
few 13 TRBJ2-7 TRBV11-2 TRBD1 TGTGCCAGCAGCTTAGAACAGGGGGCGAGCAGTTGGTTC CASSLEQGASSWF
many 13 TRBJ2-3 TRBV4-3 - TGCGCCAGCAGCCAGGATAGCACAGATACGCAGTATTTT CASSQDSTDTQYF
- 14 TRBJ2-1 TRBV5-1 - TGCGCCAGCAGCACACAGGGTCGGGATAGTGAGCAGTTCTTC CASSTQGRDSEQFF
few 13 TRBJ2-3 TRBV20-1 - TGCAGTGCTAGGGATGGTGAGACAGATACGCAGTATTTT CSARDGETDTQYF
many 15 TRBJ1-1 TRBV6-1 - TGTGCCAGCAGTGAAGGGTCGGCAGGTAACACTGAAGCTTTCTTT CASSEGSAGNTEAFF
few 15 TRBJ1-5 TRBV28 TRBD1 TGTGCCGGCACTACAGGGGGCTTGAGCAATCAGCCCCAGCATTTT CAGTTGGLSNQPQHF
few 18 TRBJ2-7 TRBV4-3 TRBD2 TGCGCCAGCAGCCAAGACTCCAGCGGACTAGCGGGAGTTGGCGAGCAGTACTTC CASSQDSSGLAGVGEQYF
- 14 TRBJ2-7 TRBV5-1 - TGCGCCAGCAGCGTGACTCAAAACTCATACGAGCAGTACTTC CASSVTQNSYEQYF
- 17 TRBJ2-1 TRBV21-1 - TGTGCCAGCAGCAAAAGTCGCAGGGAAACTAGCGGGAGCTTAATGCTCTTC CASSKSRRETSGSLMLF
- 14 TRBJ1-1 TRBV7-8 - TGTGCCAGCAGCTTAACGGAGATGAACACTGAAGCTTTCTTT CASSLTEMNTEAFF
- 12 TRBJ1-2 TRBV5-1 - TGCGCCAGCAGCCTAAACAGCGATGGCTACACCTTC CASSLNSDGYTF
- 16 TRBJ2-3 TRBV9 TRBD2 TGTGCCAGCAGCGTCGAAGCGGGAGCAAGCACAGATACGCAGTATTTT CASSVEAGASTDTQYF
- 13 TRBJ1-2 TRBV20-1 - TGCAGTGCTAGTTTGTCAGGAAGGGACGGCTACACCTTC CSASLSGRDGYTF
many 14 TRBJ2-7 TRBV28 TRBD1 TGTGCCAGCAGTTTCTCCGGGACAGGCTACGAGCAGTACTTC CASSFSGTGYEQYF
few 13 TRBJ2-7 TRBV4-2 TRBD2 TGTGCCAGCAGCCAGGTTCCGGGGGGCGAGCAGTACTTC CASSQVPGGEQYF
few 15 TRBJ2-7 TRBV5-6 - TGTGCCAGCAGCTCCTGGCTGGACGGCAACTACGAGCAGTACTTC CASSSWLDGNYEQYF
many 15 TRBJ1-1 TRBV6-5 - TGTGCCAGCAGTTACACCGGGCCCGGGACCACTGAAGCTTTCTTT CASSYTGPGTTEAFF
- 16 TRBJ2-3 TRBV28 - TGTGCCAGCAGTCCCCAGAGTAACAGGGTGTCAGATACGCAGTATTTT CASSPQSNRVSDTQYF
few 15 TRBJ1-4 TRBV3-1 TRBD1 TGTGCCAGCAGCCTACAGACAGGGATCCGTGAAAAACTGTTTTTT CASSLQTGIREKLFF
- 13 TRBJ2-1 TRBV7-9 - TGTGCCAGCAGCTTAGACCGTGCGGGGAAGCAGTTCTTC CASSLDRAGKQFF
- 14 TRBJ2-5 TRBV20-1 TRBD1 TGCAGTGCTAGAGATGAAGGGGGCCCAGAGACCCAGTACTTC CSARDEGGPETQYF
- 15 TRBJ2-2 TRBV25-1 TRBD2 TGTGCCAGCAGGGCGCGGGAGGTAGACACCGGGGAGCTGTTTTTT CASRAREVDTGELFF
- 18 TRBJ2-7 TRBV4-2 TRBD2 TGTGCCAGCAGCCCAAACCCACCAACCGGACTAGCGGGCGGCGAGCAGTACTTC CASSPNPPTGLAGGEQYF
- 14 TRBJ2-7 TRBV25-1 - TGTGCCAGCAGTGAGGAGGACACCTCCTACGAGCAGTACTTC CASSEEDTSYEQYF
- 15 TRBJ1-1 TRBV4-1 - TGCGCCAGCAGCGCGCGTGCCCGGGGCAGAATAGAAGCTTTCTTT CASSARARGRIEAFF
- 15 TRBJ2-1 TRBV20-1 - TGCAGTGCTGGAGATTATCAGCGAGAGAACAATGAGCAGTTCTTC CSAGDYQRENNEQFF
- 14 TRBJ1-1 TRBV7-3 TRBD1 TGTGCCAGCAGCTCTCAGGGGGGAAACACTGAAGCTTACTTT CASSSQGGNTEAYF
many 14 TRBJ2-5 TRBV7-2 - TGTGCCAGCAGCGGGAGGGGGGTTCGGGAGACCCAGTACTTC CASSGRGVRETQYF
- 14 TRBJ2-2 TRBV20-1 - TGCAGTGCTTATACAGACAGGAGCACCGGGGAGCTGTTTTTT CSAYTDRSTGELFF
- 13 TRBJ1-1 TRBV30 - TGTGCCTGGAATTCTTACAGGAACACTGAAGCTTTCTTT CAWNSYRNTEAFF
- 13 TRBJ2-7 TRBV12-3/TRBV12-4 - TGTGCCAGCAGTACCCTTACAGGCTACGAGCAGTACTTC CASSTLTGYEQYF
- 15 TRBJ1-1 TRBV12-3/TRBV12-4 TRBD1 TGTGCCAGCAGGCTCGACAGGGGGCTGAACGCTGAAGCTTTCTTT CASRLDRGLNAEAFF